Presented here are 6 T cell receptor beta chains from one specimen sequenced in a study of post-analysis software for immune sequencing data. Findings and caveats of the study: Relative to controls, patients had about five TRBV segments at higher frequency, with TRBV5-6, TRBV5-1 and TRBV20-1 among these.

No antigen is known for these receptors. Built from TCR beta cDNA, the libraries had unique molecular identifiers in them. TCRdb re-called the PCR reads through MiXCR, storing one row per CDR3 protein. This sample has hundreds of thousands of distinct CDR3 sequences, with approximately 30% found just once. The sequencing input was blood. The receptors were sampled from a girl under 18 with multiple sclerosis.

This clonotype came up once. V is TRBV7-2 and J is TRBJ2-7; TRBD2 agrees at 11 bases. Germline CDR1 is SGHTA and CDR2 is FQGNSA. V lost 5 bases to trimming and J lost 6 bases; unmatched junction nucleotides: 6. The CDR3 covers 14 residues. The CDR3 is CASSVTSGGREQYF. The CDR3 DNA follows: TGTGCCAGCAGCGTAACTAGCGGGGGTCGCGAGCAGTACTTC.

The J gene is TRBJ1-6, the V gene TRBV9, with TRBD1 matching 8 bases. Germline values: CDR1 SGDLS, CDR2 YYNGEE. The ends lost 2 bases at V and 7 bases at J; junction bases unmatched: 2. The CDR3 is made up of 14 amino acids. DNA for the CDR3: TGTGCCAGCAGCGTTGGACAGGGAAATTCACCCCTCCACTTT. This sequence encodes CASSVGQGNSPLHF.

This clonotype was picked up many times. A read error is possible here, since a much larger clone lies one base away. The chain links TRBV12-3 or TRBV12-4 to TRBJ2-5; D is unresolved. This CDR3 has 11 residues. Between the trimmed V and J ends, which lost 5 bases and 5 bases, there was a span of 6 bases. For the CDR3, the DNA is TGTGCCAGCAGTGTCCGGGAGACCCAGTACTTC. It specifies CASSVRETQYF.

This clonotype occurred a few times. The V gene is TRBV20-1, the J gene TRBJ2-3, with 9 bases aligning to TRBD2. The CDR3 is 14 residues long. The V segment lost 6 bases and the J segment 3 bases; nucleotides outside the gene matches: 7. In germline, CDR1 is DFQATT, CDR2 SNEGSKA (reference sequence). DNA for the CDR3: TGCAGTGCGCGACTAGCGGCGAAAACAGATACGCAGTATTTT. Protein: CSARLAAKTDTQYF.

The CDR3 spells CASRWGRNEKLFF. The CDR3 region has the DNA TGTGCCAGCAGGTGGGGGCGCAATGAAAAACTGTTTTTT. The chain combines TRBV28 with TRBJ1-4, with a tentative D call TRBD1 (6 bases). Germline CDR1 and CDR2: MDHEN and SYDVKM. V gave up 6 bases and J gave up 5 bases, with 10 bases separating them. The CDR3 is 13 residues long.

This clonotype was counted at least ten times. For the CDR3, the DNA is TGCAGCGTTGAACAGGGGGCGCGAGGGACCCAGTACTTC. Translating it yields CSVEQGARGTQYF. This chain uses TRBV29-1 with TRBJ2-5; TRBD1 matches at 8 bases. V shed 2 bases and J 7 bases; nucleotides not matched to a gene: 6. CDR1 SQVTM and CDR2 ANQGSEA come from the germline V gene. The CDR3 extends over 13 amino acids.